The next 21 T cell receptor beta chains were all read from a single sample in a study of blood T cell repertoires in COVID-19. Libraries were prepared by immunoSEQ multiplex PCR; TCRdb keeps only in-frame clonotypes and omits some of them. Among fewer than 300,000 clones, roughly 90% were seen once, and the ten largest hold 2% to 2.5%. The source material was peripheral blood. These receptors originate from a woman aged 25-40 years with COVID-19, enrolled during active disease.

The rearrangement joins TRBV2 to TRBJ2-2, with a weak D call TRBD1 (6 bases). CDR3 length equals 18 residues. Germline loops: CDR1 SNHLY, CDR2 FYNNEI. V lost 5 bases, J lost 5 bases, and 24 bases lay in between. The CDR3 protein is CASSRSPVTGTPTGELFF. CDR3 DNA sequence: TGTGCCAGCAGTAGATCTCCCGTCACCGGGACACCTACCGGGGAGCTGTTTTTT.

The chain joins TRBV5-8 to TRBJ1-2; 7 bases agree with TRBD1. This CDR3 spans 15 amino acids. Germline CDR1 SGHTS, CDR2 YDEGEE. V dropped 4 bases and J dropped 8; count of bases not matched to a gene: 14. The CDR3: CASSPRTGTSWGYTF. The DNA of the CDR3 is TGTGCCAGCAGCCCAAGGACAGGCACCTCTTGGGGCTACACCTTC.

This clone was seen only once. The chain recombines TRBV7-2 with TRBJ2-3; no definite D call. Germline-derived CDR1 and CDR2 are SGHTA and FQGNSA. The CDR3 covers 15 residues. Trimming took off 4 bases at V and 0 bases at J, with 11 bases between the two ends. The CDR3 loop reads CASSYDLRSTDTQYF. As DNA, the CDR3 is TGTGCCAGCAGCTACGACTTACGGAGCACAGATACGCAGTATTTT.

J is TRBJ1-1 and V is TRBV13; D remains unclear. V lost 5 bases to trimming and J lost 1 base, with 14 bases between them. The germline V gene has CDR1 PRHDT and CDR2 FYEKMQ (reference sequence). This CDR3 is 15 amino acids long. CDR3 loop: CASSPDTATNTEAFF. CDR3 nucleotides: TGTGCCAGCAGCCCTGACACCGCTACGAACACTGAAGCTTTCTTT. Together with reference TRBV13 and TRBJ1-1, the CDR3 gives the full variable domain: AAGVIQSPRHLIKEKRETATLKCYPIPRHDTVYWYQQGPGQDPQFLISFYEKMQSDKGSIPDRFSAQQFSDYHSELNMSSLELGDSALYFCASSPDTATNTEAFFGQGTRLTVV.

This clone has a single count. The V and J genes are TRBV11-2 and TRBJ2-5; 7 bases map to TRBD1. The CDR3 is made up of 13 amino acids. CDR1 is SGHAT and CDR2 is FQNNGV in the germline V gene. V shed 4 bases and J 2 bases; nucleotides not matched to a gene: 1. The chain's CDR3 is CASSWGQQETQYF. The CDR3 DNA reads as TGTGCCAGCAGCTGGGGACAGCAAGAGACCCAGTACTTC.

The rearrangement links TRBV28 to TRBJ2-1; D gene uncertain. CDR3 length equals 16 residues. Trimming took 3 bases from V and 0 from J, leaving 12 bases between them. The germline CDR1 and CDR2 sequences are MDHEN and SYDVKM. CDR3 sequence reads: CASSFSRFSSYNEQFF. CDR3 in DNA: TGTGCCAGCAGTTTTTCCAGATTCAGCTCCTACAATGAGCAGTTCTTC.

V and J are TRBV12-5 and TRBJ2-1; D possibly corresponds to TRBD2 (6 bases). The germline V gene encodes CDR1 LGHNT and CDR2 FRNRAP. Trimming cost V 1 base and J 0 bases, with 16 bases left between them. The CDR3 contains 18 residues. For the CDR3, the DNA is TGTGCTAGTGGTTTGGAACGGGGACTTATGAGCTCCTACAATGAGCAGTTCTTC. It yields the protein CASGLERGLMSSYNEQFF.

The DNA of the CDR3 is TGTGCCAGCAAGAAGCGGGAGATCCCCTACGAGCAGTACTTC. Translating gives CASKKREIPYEQYF. This chain connects TRBV27 to TRBJ2-7, with TRBD2 matching over 8 bases. Germline V lookup: CDR1 MNHEY, CDR2 SMNVEV (reference sequence). V was pared by 7 bases and J by 2 bases, with 7 bases of the junction left unmatched. CDR3 size: 14 residues.

The table lists this clone with a count of one. V gene TRBV5-1 combines with J gene TRBJ1-1; D not resolved. The V end was cut by 1 base, the J end by 1 base, with 11 bases between. Germline V gene sequence: CDR1 SGHRS, CDR2 YFSETQ. The length of the CDR3 is 15 residues. The CDR3 loop reads CASSLSAVRNTEAFF. The CDR3 DNA is TGCGCCAGCAGCTTGTCGGCGGTCAGGAACACTGAAGCTTTCTTT.

The chain combines TRBV18 with TRBJ2-2, with D possibly being TRBD1 (5 bases). V lost 3 bases, J lost 2 bases, and 10 bases lay in between. Germline V gene sequence: CDR1 KGHSH, CDR2 LQKENI. CDR3 length equals 15 residues. As DNA, the CDR3 is TGTGCCAGCTCACCGACAGCAATAAACACCGGGGAGCTGTTTTTT. Translated, it gives CASSPTAINTGELFF. The whole variable domain, filled in from reference TRBV18 and TRBJ2-2, reads NAGVMQNPRHLVRRRGQEARLRCSPMKGHSHVYWYRQLPEEGLKFMVYLQKENIIDESGMPKERFSAEFPKEGPSILRIQQVVRGDSAAYFCASSPTAINTGELFFGEGSRLTVL.

V usage is TRBV27 and J usage is TRBJ1-5; TRBD1 matches at 9 bases. The trim removed 5 bases at V and 3 bases at J, leaving 5 bases unmatched. This CDR3 contains 15 residues. Looked up from germline, CDR1 is MNHEY and CDR2 is SMNVEV (reference sequence). The CDR3 sequence is CASSRTGENNQPQHF. The CDR3 DNA follows: TGTGCCAGCAGTCGGACAGGGGAAAACAATCAGCCCCAGCATTTT.

The gene calls are TRBV10-3 and TRBJ2-3, with 10 bases aligning to TRBD2. Germline V lookup: CDR1 ENHRY, CDR2 SYGVKD. The length of the CDR3 is 15 residues. Germline trimming cut 3 bases from V and 5 bases from J; bases unmatched to any gene: 5. The DNA for the CDR3 is TGTGCCATCAGTGATGGACTAGCGGTGCAAGATACGCAGTATTTT. Amino acids: CAISDGLAVQDTQYF.

This clone was counted a single time. The V gene is TRBV28, the J gene TRBJ2-7, with a tentative D call TRBD1 (7 bases). The CDR3 contains 14 residues. V shed 5 bases and J shed 2 bases, with 13 bases lying between them. Germline values: CDR1 MDHEN, CDR2 SYDVKM. CDR3: CASSPAGQTYEQYF. The CDR3 DNA sequence: TGTGCCAGCAGTCCCGCGGGACAGACCTACGAGCAGTACTTC.

This clone was seen once. The chain links TRBV3-1 (or the pseudogene TRBV3-2) to TRBJ2-7; TRBD1 aligns across 7 bases. The V and J ends lost 8 bases and 0 bases, in that order; junction bases with no gene match: 4. From germline, CDR1 is LGHDT and CDR2 YNNKEL (reference sequence). The CDR3 contains 13 residues. CDR3 bases: TGTGCCAGCCAGGGGGAAAACTCCTACGAGCAGTACTTC. It yields the protein CASQGENSYEQYF.

The chain joins TRBV11-2 to TRBJ1-6; possible D gene TRBD1, 5 bases. The length of the CDR3 is 17 residues. Germline loops: CDR1 SGHAT, CDR2 FQNNGV. V lost 5 bases and J 10 bases, leaving 24 bases between the germline ends. CDR3 coding DNA: TGTGCCAGCAGCGACGGGGGGGGACCACTGGATTCGTCACCCCTCCACTTT. It encodes CASSDGGGPLDSSPLHF. The variable domain in full, completed from reference TRBV11-2 and TRBJ1-6, reads EAGVAQSPRYKIIEKRQSVAFWCNPISGHATLYWYQQILGQGPKLLIQFQNNGVVDDSQLPKDRFSAERLKGVDSTLKIQPAKLEDSAVYLCASSDGGGPLDSSPLHFGNGTRLTVT.

This rearrangement joins TRBV24-1 to TRBJ1-2, with D perhaps matching TRBD1 (6 bases). CDR1 and CDR2 from the germline V gene are KGHDR and SFDVKD. Trimming removed 4 bases from V and 5 bases from J, with 13 bases in between. CDR3 length: 14 residues. CDR3 sequence reads: CATSDIARGYGYTF. The CDR3 DNA is TGTGCCACCAGTGACATAGCCAGGGGATATGGCTACACCTTC.

The V and J genes are TRBV7-9 and TRBJ2-7, with 11 bases identical to TRBD1. V trimming: 2 bases; J trimming: 5 bases; junction bases outside the gene matches: 5. This CDR3 region has 15 residues. Germline CDR1 SEHNR, CDR2 FQNEAQ (reference sequence). The CDR3 loop reads CASSLFGTGGHEQYF. CDR3 nucleotide sequence: TGTGCCAGCAGCTTATTTGGGACAGGGGGACACGAGCAGTACTTC.

The rearrangement joins TRBV6-6 to TRBJ1-3; 10 positions agree with TRBD1. Germline V gene lookup returns CDR1 MNHNY and CDR2 SVGAGI (reference sequence). J lost 4 bases, V lost 6 bases, and 9 bases had no gene match. The CDR3 covers 16 residues. CDR3 in DNA: TGTGCCAGCAGGGGGGACAGGGGAAGGATCGGAAACACCATATATTTT. The encoded protein is CASRGDRGRIGNTIYF.

The chain employs TRBV5-4 and TRBJ2-1, with TRBD2 matching over 9 bases. The J segment lost 8 bases and the V segment lost 0 bases, leaving 9 bases of the junction unmatched. This CDR3 has 16 residues. In germline, CDR1 is SGHNT, CDR2 YYREEE (reference sequence). The CDR3: CASSLVASGNGDEQFF. For the CDR3, the DNA is TGTGCCAGCAGCTTGGTGGCTAGCGGGAATGGAGATGAGCAGTTCTTC.

This chain joins TRBV11-3 and TRBJ2-2, with D hard to call. The CDR3 runs to 15 residues. From germline, CDR1 is SGHNT and CDR2 YENEEA. The V end lost 1 base, the J end lost 7 bases, and 13 bases lay between the germline ends. CDR3 DNA: TGTGCCAGCAGCTTAGTCTGGGCGCCCGGCGGGGAGCTGTTTTTT. The encoded protein is CASSLVWAPGGELFF.

V is TRBV5-1 and J is TRBJ2-1; 11 nucleotides align to TRBD1. With 3 bases clipped from V and 6 bases from J, the junction kept 5 bases outside the gene matches. Germline V CDR1 and CDR2: SGHRS, YFSETQ. The CDR3 covers 15 residues. CDR3 region: CASSSGQGVGNEQFF. The CDR3 region has the DNA TGCGCCAGCAGCTCGGGACAGGGGGTGGGCAATGAGCAGTTCTTC.